The 32 T cell receptor beta chains listed next were all sequenced from one sample in a study of graft-versus-host responses after intestinal transplantation. Measured with immunoSEQ multiplex PCR; TCRdb has only the in-frame clones, and not every one. The sample includes 80,000 to 85,000 clones, 91% of them seen just once. These receptors lack a known antigen. Sample: unstimulated CD4+ T cells sorted from spleen or lymph node cells, taken before intestinal transplant. The receptors here all came from a human donor who received an intestinal transplant.

The gene calls are TRBV6-5 and TRBJ1-2; no definite D call. This CDR3 is 15 amino acids long. With 1 base removed from V and 4 bases from J, the gap between germline ends came to 13 bases. Germline lookup yields CDR1 MNHEY and CDR2 SVGAGI. This chain's CDR3 is CASSYFGSGGYGYTF. The CDR3 DNA is TGTGCCAGCAGTTACTTTGGGTCGGGAGGCTATGGCTACACCTTC.

The genes are TRBV5-1 and TRBJ1-1; D is undetermined. The germline V and J ends were trimmed by 8 bases and 0 bases, with 23 bases remaining between them. The germline V gene encodes CDR1 SGHRS and CDR2 YFSETQ. The CDR3 totals 17 residues. The CDR3 sequence is CASKEGEGPYMNTEAFF. CDR3 in DNA: TGCGCCAGTAAGGAGGGTGAAGGGCCATATATGAACACTGAAGCTTTCTTT.

V and J are TRBV7-2 and TRBJ2-3; 9 bases are shared with TRBD2. The CDR3 covers 16 residues. Germline V CDR1 and CDR2: SGHTA, FQGNSA. The junction had 7 bases not matched to a gene; V was cut back by 3 bases and J by 3 bases. The CDR3 is CASSFGGGAGTDTQYF. The CDR3 DNA reads as TGTGCCAGCAGCTTCGGCGGGGGGGCGGGAACAGATACGCAGTATTTT.

The gene calls are TRBV12-5 and TRBJ1-1; no firm D call. CDR3 length equals 13 residues. Trimming took off 5 bases at V and 0 bases at J, with 7 bases between the two ends. Germline V gene sequence: CDR1 LGHNT, CDR2 FRNRAP. CDR3 protein: CASGPRMNTEAFF. The CDR3 DNA is TGTGCTAGTGGTCCGAGGATGAACACTGAAGCTTTCTTT.

CDR3 DNA: TGCGCCAGCAGGCTGGCGGGGAACTCCTACAATGAGCAGTTCTTC. This translates into CASRLAGNSYNEQFF. V is TRBV5-1 and J is TRBJ2-1, with D possibly matching TRBD2 (6 bases). CDR3 length: 15 amino acids. V gave up 5 bases and J gave up 0 bases, with 12 bases separating them. Germline CDR1 is SGHRS and CDR2 is YFSETQ.

A few counts support this clone. The chain is built from TRBV6-1 and TRBJ1-5; the match to TRBD1 covers 7 bases. Germline V gene sequence: CDR1 MNHNS, CDR2 SASEGT. The CDR3 consists of 14 residues. The ends lost 8 bases at V and 0 bases at J; junction bases unmatched: 4. The CDR3 spells CASWTGYSNQPQHF. CDR3 in DNA: TGTGCCAGCTGGACAGGCTATAGCAATCAGCCCCAGCATTTT.

The chain couples TRBV5-1 to TRBJ2-1; D unresolved. V was pared by 2 bases and J by 5 bases, with 8 bases between. The CDR3 extends over 13 amino acids. Germline V CDR1 and CDR2: SGHRS, YFSETQ. The CDR3 region is CASSLYYNNEQFF. The CDR3 DNA reads TGCGCCAGCAGCTTATACTATAACAATGAGCAGTTCTTC.

V usage is TRBV5-1 and J usage is TRBJ1-4, with a possible D match to TRBD1 (5 bases). V was pared by 6 bases and J by 4 bases, with 16 bases between. CDR1 is SGHRS and CDR2 is YFSETQ in the germline V gene. The CDR3 has 15 residues. The CDR3 DNA reads TGCGCCAGCACCGCGGGGCCACAGCGTAATGAAAAACTGTTTTTT. Amino acids: CASTAGPQRNEKLFF.

The chain has TRBV4-2 and TRBJ1-5; 7 positions match TRBD1. CDR3 length: 16 residues. Looked up from germline, CDR1 is LGHNA and CDR2 is YNFKEQ. Trimming removed 1 base from V and 3 bases from J; junction bases left unmatched: 6. The CDR3 is CASSQGRTGSNQPQHF. Here the CDR3 DNA reads TGTGCCAGCAGCCAAGGCCGGACAGGATCCAATCAGCCCCAGCATTTT.

J is TRBJ1-1 and V is TRBV10-3, with TRBD1 matching 10 bases. This CDR3 has 17 amino acids. With V trimmed by 2 bases and J by 0 bases, 6 bases remained unmatched. Germline-derived CDR1 and CDR2 are ENHRY and SYGVKD. CDR3 protein: CAISEPRTGGLNTEAFF. CDR3 DNA sequence: TGTGCCATCAGTGAGCCTCGGACAGGGGGATTGAACACTGAAGCTTTCTTT.

The rearrangement joins TRBV6-5 to TRBJ2-7; D is possibly TRBD2 (5 bases). This CDR3 contains 14 residues. In germline, CDR1 is MNHEY, CDR2 SVGAGI. Trimming removed 0 bases at V and 6 bases at J, with 12 bases between. The CDR3 spells CASSYSILGSEQYF. CDR3 bases: TGTGCCAGCAGTTACTCGATTCTAGGGAGCGAGCAGTACTTC.

V and J are TRBV6-5 and TRBJ1-2; 8 bases map to TRBD1. This CDR3 region has 14 residues. Germline V gives CDR1 MNHEY, CDR2 SVGAGI. The V gene end was trimmed by 6 bases and the J gene end by 5 bases; junction bases not matched to a gene: 8. The CDR3 nucleotides are TGTGCCAGCAGAAACAGGGGGTCGCAATATGGCTACACCTTC. This codes for CASRNRGSQYGYTF.

The J gene is TRBJ2-1, the V gene TRBV4-3, with 8 bases lining up with TRBD2. The ends lost 0 bases at V and 6 bases at J; junction bases unmatched: 7. This CDR3 region has 16 residues. In germline, CDR1 is LGHNA, CDR2 YSLEER. CDR3 sequence (DNA): TGCGCCAGCAGCCAAGATAATACGGGGGGGCCCAATGAGCAGTTCTTC. Translated, it gives CASSQDNTGGPNEQFF.

The chain links TRBV7-6 to TRBJ2-1, with D maybe TRBD2 (5 bases). The CDR3 spans 16 residues. Deletions cut 0 bases from V and 2 bases from J, with 11 bases between. Germline CDR1 is SGHVS and CDR2 is FNYEAQ. As DNA, the CDR3 is TGTGCCAGCAGCTTAGCGCTCGGGGTCGCCTACAATGAGCAGTTCTTC. This sequence encodes CASSLALGVAYNEQFF.

The rearrangement uses TRBV6-1 and TRBJ2-3; possibly TRBD2 for D (6 bases). The CDR3 consists of 14 residues. CDR1 and CDR2 from the germline V gene are MNHNS and SASEGT. V was cut by 4 bases and J by 4 bases, with 12 bases left in between. The CDR3 loop is CASSARLGADTQYF. CDR3 bases: TGTGCCAGCAGTGCAAGACTAGGCGCAGATACGCAGTATTTT.

The J gene is TRBJ2-5, the V gene TRBV5-1, with TRBD2 identical over 8 bases. The CDR3 covers 14 residues. V trimming: 0 bases; J trimming: 5 bases; junction bases outside the gene matches: 3. CDR1 SGHRS and CDR2 YFSETQ come from the germline V gene. The CDR3 here is CASSLAGGLETQYF. The CDR3 region has the DNA TGCGCCAGCAGCTTGGCGGGGGGGCTCGAGACCCAGTACTTC.

The table lists this clone with a few counts. The CDR3 DNA sequence: TGTGCCAGCAGTGAAGAGTCGGGAGAGACCCAGTACTTC. Its translation: CASSEESGETQYF. V is TRBV6-1 and J is TRBJ2-5; no reliable D call. The V and J ends lost 1 base and 4 bases respectively, with 7 bases between them. This CDR3 has 13 amino acids. Germline values: CDR1 MNHNS, CDR2 SASEGT.

The chain couples TRBV19 to TRBJ1-6; 9 nucleotides agree with TRBD1. The germline V gene has CDR1 LNHDA and CDR2 SQIVND (reference sequence). The J segment lost 0 bases and the V segment lost 7 bases, leaving 7 bases of the junction unmatched. The CDR3 has 17 amino acids. CDR3 residues: CASNPGQGSSYNSPLHF. In DNA, the CDR3 is TGTGCCAGTAATCCGGGACAGGGAAGCTCCTATAATTCACCCCTCCACTTT.

The rearrangement joins TRBV7-2 to TRBJ2-7, with 7 bases identical to TRBD2. V shed 4 bases and J 2 bases; nucleotides not matched to a gene: 5. This CDR3 comprises 14 residues. CDR1 and CDR2 from the germline V gene are SGHTA and FQGNSA. The CDR3 DNA is TGTGCCAGCAGCTGGGGGACTACCACCTACGAGCAGTACTTC. Translating it yields CASSWGTTTYEQYF.

V is TRBV7-2 and J is TRBJ2-7; TRBD1 aligns across 9 bases. Germline loops: CDR1 SGHTA, CDR2 FQGNSA. Losses at the gene ends were 4 bases for V and 1 base for J; bases not matched to a gene: 5. This CDR3 is built from 15 residues. CDR3 region: CASSSSGTGSYEQYF. DNA for the CDR3: TGTGCCAGCAGCTCGTCCGGGACAGGGTCCTACGAGCAGTACTTC.

V gene TRBV18 combines with J gene TRBJ2-1, with a possible D match to TRBD1 (5 bases). Germline V gives CDR1 KGHSH, CDR2 LQKENI. Trimming removed 5 bases from V and 5 bases from J, with 13 bases in between. This CDR3 has 14 amino acids. For the CDR3, the DNA is TGTGCCAGCTCAAAAGACCAGGGAAACAATGAGCAGTTCTTC. It specifies CASSKDQGNNEQFF.

J is TRBJ1-1 and V is TRBV19; no definite D call. CDR3 length: 13 residues. Germline values: CDR1 LNHDA, CDR2 SQIVND (reference sequence). Trimming took off 5 bases at V and 3 bases at J, with 10 bases between the two ends. The CDR3 region has the DNA TGTGCCAGTAGTCTCCTCGGGGACACTGAAGCTTTCTTT. This gives the protein CASSLLGDTEAFF.

The V and J genes are TRBV5-6 and TRBJ2-7, with D possibly being TRBD2 (6 bases). Germline lookup yields CDR1 SGHDT and CDR2 YYEEEE. The germline V and J ends were trimmed by 7 bases and 3 bases, with 11 bases remaining between them. The CDR3 spans 12 residues. The CDR3 nucleotides are TGTGCCAGCTCACCGGGGGACTACGAGCAGTACTTC. This sequence encodes CASSPGDYEQYF.

This clone has just one count. The chain links TRBV7-6 to TRBJ1-2, with D unresolved. CDR1 and CDR2 (germline): SGHVS, FNYEAQ. The CDR3 spans 14 residues. Trimming shortened V by 1 base and J by 2 bases, and 8 bases separated the two germline ends. The CDR3 loop reads CASSLGPQNYGYTF. Written as DNA, the CDR3 is TGTGCCAGCAGCTTAGGTCCACAGAACTATGGCTACACCTTC.

The rearrangement joins TRBV30 to TRBJ2-4; D not resolved. Per germline, CDR1 GTSNPN and CDR2 SVGIG (reference sequence). V lost 2 bases to trimming and J lost 5 bases, with 10 bases between them. There are 13 residues in the CDR3. DNA for the CDR3: TGTGCCTGGAGTCTCAGTTCCCAAAACATTCAGTACTTC. This sequence encodes CAWSLSSQNIQYF.

This clone was detected only once. CDR3 sequence: CSVETSFNRDRGAEQYF. CDR3 bases: TGCAGCGTTGAAACCTCCTTCAACCGGGACAGGGGGGCCGAGCAGTACTTC. The V call is TRBV29-1, the J call TRBJ2-7; TRBD1 matches at 11 bases. The germline V gene encodes CDR1 SQVTM and CDR2 ANQGSEA. The trim removed 2 bases at V and 6 bases at J, leaving 15 bases unmatched. CDR3 length equals 17 residues.

The J gene is TRBJ2-7, the V gene TRBV7-9; 9 bases agree with TRBD1. The CDR3 totals 15 residues. The V segment lost 1 base and the J segment 5 bases; nucleotides outside the gene matches: 6. The germline V gene encodes CDR1 SEHNR and CDR2 FQNEAQ (reference sequence). The CDR3 sequence is CASSLGDRVYDEQYF. DNA of the CDR3: TGTGCCAGCAGCTTAGGGGACAGGGTATACGACGAGCAGTACTTC. Looking up the rest from reference TRBV7-9 and TRBJ2-7 gives the full variable domain: DTGVSQNPRHKITKRGQNVTFRCDPISEHNRLYWYRQTLGQGPEFLTYFQNEAQLEKSRLLSDRFSAERPKGSFSTLEIQRTEQGDSAMYLCASSLGDRVYDEQYFGPGTRLTVT.

J is TRBJ1-1 and V is TRBV9, with no clear D. Trimming cost V 5 bases and J 0 bases, with 11 bases left between them. The germline gives CDR1 SGDLS, CDR2 YYNGEE. The CDR3 contains 14 residues. The CDR3 sequence is CASRKERLNTEAFF. The CDR3 bases are TGTGCCAGCAGGAAAGAGAGATTGAACACTGAAGCTTTCTTT.

The chain joins TRBV11-3 to TRBJ2-7, with 7 bases aligning to TRBD2. The V gene end was trimmed by 3 bases and the J gene end by 3 bases; junction bases not matched to a gene: 5. Germline CDR1 reads SGHNT; CDR2 reads YENEEA. The CDR3 is 14 amino acids. The CDR3 here is CASSFQASGYEQYF. The CDR3 DNA follows: TGTGCCAGCAGCTTCCAGGCTAGCGGCTACGAGCAGTACTTC. Full variable domain (outside the CDR3, taken from reference TRBV11-3 and TRBJ2-7): EAGVVQSPRYKIIEKKQPVAFWCNPISGHNTLYWYLQNLGQGPELLIRYENEEAVDDSQLPKDRFSAERLKGVDSTLKIQPAELGDSAVYLCASSFQASGYEQYFGPGTRLTVT.

This rearrangement joins TRBV30 to TRBJ1-2; D remains unclear. The germline gives CDR1 GTSNPN, CDR2 SVGIG (reference sequence). V gave up 2 bases and J gave up 4 bases, with 8 bases separating them. The CDR3 is 12 residues long. The CDR3 is CAWSMQRYGYTF. The CDR3 DNA sequence: TGTGCCTGGAGTATGCAGCGCTATGGCTACACCTTC.

V and J are TRBV11-2 and TRBJ1-5; 7 nucleotides line up with TRBD1. V lost 1 base and J lost 4; bases outside the gene matches: 4. CDR1 is SGHAT and CDR2 is FQNNGV in the germline V gene. The CDR3 totals 15 residues. The CDR3 region is CASSLVPGGNQPQHF. The CDR3 DNA reads TGTGCCAGCAGCTTAGTCCCAGGGGGAAATCAGCCCCAGCATTTT.

The genes are TRBV5-6 and TRBJ2-3, with 8 bases lining up with TRBD2. Germline V gene lookup returns CDR1 SGHDT and CDR2 YYEEEE. This CDR3 is built from 18 residues. Losses at the gene ends were 0 bases for V and 0 bases for J; bases not matched to a gene: 9. The CDR3 protein is CASSLGSGRMSSTDTQYF. The CDR3 coding sequence is TGTGCCAGCAGCTTGGGAAGCGGGAGAATGTCTAGCACAGATACGCAGTATTTT. Based on the CDR3 plus reference TRBV5-6 and TRBJ2-3, the full variable domain is DAGVTQSPTHLIKTRGQQVTLRCSPKSGHDTVSWYQQALGQGPQFIFQYYEEEERQRGNFPDRFSGHQFPNYSSELNVNALLLGDSALYLCASSLGSGRMSSTDTQYFGPGTRLTVL.